One TCR beta chain is described in this entry. Antigen specificity is unknown. The source of the sample is a study of cytomegalovirus exposure and HLA in healthy donors. For the study at large: From donors who were HLA-typed, an early data release held about 85 million unique TCRs.

The PCR made use of 60 Vbeta and 13 Jbeta primers. Clones were sequenced by immunoSEQ multiplex PCR, and TCRdb holds only the in-frame ones, with some missing. The table includes 200,000 or so clones, more than 75% detected once. Study-wide results and caveats: 87-base-pair reads could not separate some V segments, including TRBV6-2 and TRBV6-3. Productive rates of about 87% or about 30% were seen for most TCR beta V segments in an earlier analysis. Cytomegalovirus-associated TCR beta chains were listed, numbering 164.

V trimming: 4 bases; J trimming: 6 bases; junction bases outside the gene matches: 7. In germline, CDR1 is GTSNPN, CDR2 SVGIG (reference sequence). This CDR3 spans 13 amino acids. V gene TRBV30 combines with J gene TRBJ1-1; 8 bases map to TRBD1. This receptor was obtained from a girl in the first two years of life in good health and CMV-seronegative. The sample comprised PBMCs. CDR3 sequence reads: CAWTGGDYPEAFF. In DNA, the CDR3 is TGTGCCTGGACAGGGGGCGATTACCCTGAAGCTTTCTTT.